This record looks at one T cell receptor beta chain sequence and its context. Trimming removed 2 bases at V and 5 bases at J, with 15 bases between. This CDR3 spans 15 amino acids. Germline loops: CDR1 MGHDK, CDR2 SYGVNS. This entry comes from a study of T cells in Graves' hyperthyroidism and ophthalmopathy. The source material, RNA transcripts, was used to amplify TCR beta CDR3 regions. The study used the HTBI primer set for a first-round RT-PCR of the TCR CDR3. TCRdb re-derived calls from the multiplex PCR reads in MiXCR, one entry per CDR3 protein. This sample yields fewer than 700,000 distinct CDR3 sequences, of which roughly 16% are seen a single time; 3% to 4.5% belongs to the top ten. Patients showing uncontrolled infection, other autoimmune disease, pregnancy or lactation were ineligible. The PBMCs studied were ones that came from 10 ml fresh peripheral blood.

The TCR was taken from a woman in her twenties or thirties with Graves' hyperthyroidism. Sequencing used blood. The V call is TRBV25-1, the J call TRBJ1-1; D is possibly TRBD1 (6 bases). The CDR3 sequence: CASSETLTGGTEAFF. CDR3 nucleotides: TGTGCCAGCAGTGAAACCTTGACAGGTGGGACTGAAGCTTTCTTT.